The sequence of this TCR beta chain was determined in a study of T cell repertoires in cytomegalovirus infection. There are a few counts of this clonotype. Antigen: not known. TCRdb fed the reads into MiXCR, producing one record per CDR3 protein. Seen here are about 770,000 distinct CDR3 sequences, 29% observed once, and the top ten hold roughly 13%. This CDR3 contains 15 residues. V lost 5 bases and J 4 bases, leaving 16 bases between the germline ends. J is TRBJ2-3 and V is TRBV12-3 or TRBV12-4; TRBD2 might be the D (5 bases). The sequence was collected from a human donor in good health (CMV status not recorded). Some clones in this sample may be carry-over from other donors' samples. The specimen was cultured CD8+ T cells from PBMCs, collected from culture after CMV antigen stimulation. CDR3: CASSTLSLEADTQYF. The CDR3, as DNA: TGTGCCAGCAGTACCCTCTCGTTGGAGGCAGATACGCAGTATTTT.